Reported below is one T cell receptor beta chain. This entry is derived from a study of shared clonotypes between healthy human individuals. The method was immunoSEQ multiplex PCR; TCRdb's version includes in-frame clones alone and lacks a portion of them. This sample has fewer than 3 million clones, with around 90% found just once. This CDR3 spans 16 amino acids. Germline-derived CDR1 and CDR2 are MDHEN and SYDVKM. V gave up 7 bases and J gave up 5 bases; unmatched junction bases: 15. The TCR was taken from a man between 18 and 35 years old in good health. Some clones in this sample may be carry-over from other donors' samples. Sequencing input: naive CD4+ T cells from PBMCs. Subset noted: CD45RA+ positively selected. This chain uses TRBV28 with TRBJ1-2; 8 bases are a match to TRBD1. CDR3 nucleotides: TGTGCCAGCACCGACCTTTACCGGACAGGGCGGTATGGCTACACCTTC. Amino acids: CASTDLYRTGRYGYTF.